These T cell receptor beta chains were read from a single sample in a study of T cells in Graves' hyperthyroidism and ophthalmopathy. TCRdb re-analysed the multiplex PCR reads in MiXCR, keeping a single row per CDR3 protein. This table holds roughly 750,000 distinct CDR3 sequences, around 17% found once. The sequencing sample was made of blood. The receptors derive from a young man with Graves' hyperthyroidism. Each CDR3 is given with its conserved first and last residue.

CDR3: CASSLDLGMRRTEAFF; V: TRBV7-9
CDR3: CASSLKLRYSGNTIYF; V: TRBV3-1
CDR3: CASSHGQGYGTIYF; V: TRBV11-2
CDR3: CASSLGAGGVYEQYF; V: TRBV7-3
CDR3: CASSQEGRGGRKNEQFF; V: TRBV4-1
CDR3: CASSVSEVETQYF; V: TRBV7-9
CDR3: CASSQDQGAEQYF; V: TRBV4-3
CDR3: CASSLTSGRSNEQFF; V: TRBV2
CDR3: CATSDPDGSYEQYF; V: TRBV24-1
CDR3: CASRLGRSSYEQYF; V: TRBV27
CDR3: CASSNPTGPLNYGYTF; V: TRBV6-1
CDR3: CASSLDGSPSYEQYF; V: TRBV19
CDR3: CASSQETAGSTSGEQYF; V: TRBV4-1
CDR3: CSVVTPSSYEQYF; V: TRBV29-1
CDR3: CASRFLRGSGTQYF; V: TRBV2
CDR3: CASSLGGYFSYNEQFF; V: TRBV28
CDR3: CASRPDRGSTEAFF; V: TRBV7-2
CDR3: CATSDPTGDYGYTF; V: TRBV24-1
CDR3: CASSPTGTGAFGYTF; V: TRBV27
CDR3: CASSAPTSGSTDTQYF; V: TRBV9
CDR3: CATSAGGDTQYF; V: TRBV24-1
CDR3: CASSLRTGVSNQPQHF; V: TRBV4-1
CDR3: CASSETGTGELFF; V: TRBV2
CDR3: CASGRVSGDGTDTQYF; V: TRBV6-1
CDR3: CASSGDEFYEQYF; V: TRBV19
CDR3: CASSAPSEIQETQYF; V: TRBV19
CDR3: CASSPVAGRNYEQYF; V: TRBV3-1
CDR3: CASSSNYGYTF; V: TRBV28
CDR3: CASSLSGPYSYEQYF; V: TRBV7-9
CDR3: CASSPGTGKSRYEQYF; V: TRBV27
CDR3: CASSSSLTGELFF; V: TRBV12-3/TRBV12-4
CDR3: CSALGPVGGSSYNSPLHF; V: TRBV20-1